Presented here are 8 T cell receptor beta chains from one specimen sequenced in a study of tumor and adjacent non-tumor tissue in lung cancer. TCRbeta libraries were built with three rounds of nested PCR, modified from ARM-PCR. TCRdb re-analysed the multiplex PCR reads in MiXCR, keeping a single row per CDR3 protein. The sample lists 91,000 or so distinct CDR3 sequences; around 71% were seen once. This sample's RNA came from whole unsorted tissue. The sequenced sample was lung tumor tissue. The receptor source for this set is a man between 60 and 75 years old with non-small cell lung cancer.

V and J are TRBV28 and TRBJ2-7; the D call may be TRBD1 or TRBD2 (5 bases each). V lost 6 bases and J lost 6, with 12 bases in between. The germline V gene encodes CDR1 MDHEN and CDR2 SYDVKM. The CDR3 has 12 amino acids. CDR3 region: CASSIAGSEQYF. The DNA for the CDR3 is TGTGCCAGCAGCATTGCAGGGAGCGAGCAGTACTTC. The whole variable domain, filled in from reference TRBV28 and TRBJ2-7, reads DVKVTQSSRYLVKRTGEKVFLECVQDMDHENMFWYRQDPGLGLRLIYFSYDVKMKEKGDIPEGYSVSREKKERFSLILESASTNQTSMYLCASSIAGSEQYFGPGTRLTVT.

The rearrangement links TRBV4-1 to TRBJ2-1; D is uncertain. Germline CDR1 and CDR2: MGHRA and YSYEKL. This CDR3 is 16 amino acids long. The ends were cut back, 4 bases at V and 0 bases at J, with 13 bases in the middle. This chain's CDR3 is CASSRSDPSSYNEQFF. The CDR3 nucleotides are TGCGCCAGCAGCCGGTCAGACCCTTCCTCCTACAATGAGCAGTTCTTC.

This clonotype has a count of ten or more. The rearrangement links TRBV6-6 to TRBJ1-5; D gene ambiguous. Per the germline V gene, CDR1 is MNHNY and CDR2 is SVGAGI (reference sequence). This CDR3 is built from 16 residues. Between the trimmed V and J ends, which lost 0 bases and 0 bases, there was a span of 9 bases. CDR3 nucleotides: TGTGCCAGCAGTTACTCTGGAGGATATAGCAATCAGCCCCAGCATTTT. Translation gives CASSYSGGYSNQPQHF.

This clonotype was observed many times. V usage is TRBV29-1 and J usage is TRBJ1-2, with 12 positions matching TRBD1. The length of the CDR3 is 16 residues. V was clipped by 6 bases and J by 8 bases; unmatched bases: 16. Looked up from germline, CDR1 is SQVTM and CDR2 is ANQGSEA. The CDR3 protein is CSVLIVPGQGAGGYTF. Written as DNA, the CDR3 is TGCAGCGTACTAATCGTTCCGGGACAGGGGGCGGGCGGCTACACCTTC.

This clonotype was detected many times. The CDR3 reads CASSLLDRGLGYTF. The CDR3, as DNA: TGTGCCAGCAGTTTACTGGACAGGGGACTTGGCTACACCTTC. The V and J genes are TRBV28 and TRBJ1-2; 9 bases are shared with TRBD1. Per the germline V gene, CDR1 is MDHEN and CDR2 is SYDVKM. Trimming at V came to 2 bases and at J to 7 bases, leaving 5 bases not matched to a gene. The CDR3 is 14 amino acids.

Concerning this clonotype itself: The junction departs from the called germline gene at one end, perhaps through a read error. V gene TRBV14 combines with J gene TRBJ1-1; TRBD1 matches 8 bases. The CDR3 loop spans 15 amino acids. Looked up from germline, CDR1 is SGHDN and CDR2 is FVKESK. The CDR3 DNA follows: TGTGGCAGCAGCCAATTCTCAGACAGGGGCACTGAAGCGTTCTTT. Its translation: CGSSQFSDRGTEAFF.

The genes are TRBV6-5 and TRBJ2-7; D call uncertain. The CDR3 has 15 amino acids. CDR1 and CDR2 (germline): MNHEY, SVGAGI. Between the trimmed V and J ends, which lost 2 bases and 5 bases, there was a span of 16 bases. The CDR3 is CASSYQGIGYDEQYF. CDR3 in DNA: TGTGCCAGCAGTTACCAAGGGATAGGGTATGACGAGCAGTACTTC.

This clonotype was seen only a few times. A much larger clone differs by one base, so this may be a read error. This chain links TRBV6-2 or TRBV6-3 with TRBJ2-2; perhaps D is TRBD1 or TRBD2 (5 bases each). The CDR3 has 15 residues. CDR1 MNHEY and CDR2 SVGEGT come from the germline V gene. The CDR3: CASNAQGPRTGVLFF. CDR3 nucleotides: TGTGCCAGCAATGCCCAGGGCCCTCGGACCGGGGTGCTGTTTTTT.